A single sample gave rise to the 15 T cell receptor beta chains below, sequenced in a study of T cell changes during pregnancy in multiple sclerosis. TCRdb's copy holds only in-frame clones and misses some; the assay was immunoSEQ multiplex PCR. The data hold about 80,000 clones, with about 92% observed a single time. This material consisted of CD4+ T cells from peripheral blood mononuclear cells, taken before pregnancy. The receptors stem from a female donor with multiple sclerosis, enrolled in a pregnancy study.

The CDR3 loop reads CASSATSGARTDTQYF. CDR3 in DNA: TGCGCCAGCAGCGCTACTAGCGGGGCCCGCACAGATACGCAGTATTTT. J is TRBJ2-3 and V is TRBV5-1, with 10 bases matching TRBD2. The V gene's germline CDR1 is SGHRS and CDR2 YFSETQ. This CDR3 region has 16 residues. Trimming took 4 bases from V and 1 from J; bases not matched to a gene: 6.

V and J are TRBV7-8 and TRBJ2-1; TRBD2 matches at 13 bases. The ends lost 6 bases at V and 7 bases at J; junction bases unmatched: 9. Germline loops: CDR1 SGHVS, CDR2 FQNEAQ. The CDR3 contains 16 residues. The CDR3 reads CASSPRTSGRDNEQFF. CDR3 coding DNA: TGTGCCAGCAGTCCACGGACTAGCGGGAGAGATAATGAGCAGTTCTTC.

The genes are TRBV5-1 and TRBJ2-5; 7 positions agree with TRBD1. The CDR3 is 16 residues long. With V trimmed by 3 bases and J by 1 base, 9 bases remained unmatched. Germline assignment: CDR1 SGHRS and CDR2 YFSETQ. The CDR3 DNA follows: TGCGCCAGCAGCTCTAGACAGGGCGCTCCCCAAGAGACCCAGTACTTC. It encodes CASSSRQGAPQETQYF. Using reference TRBV5-1 and TRBJ2-5 for the parts outside the CDR3, the full variable domain is KAGVTQTPRYLIKTRGQQVTLSCSPISGHRSVSWYQQTPGQGLQFLFEYFSETQRNKGNFPGRFSGRQFSNSRSEMNVSTLELGDSALYLCASSSRQGAPQETQYFGPGTRLLVL.

The chain carries TRBV25-1 and TRBJ1-2, with TRBD1 matching over 11 bases. The CDR3 consists of 15 residues. Germline V gene sequence: CDR1 MGHDK, CDR2 SYGVNS. J gave up 7 bases and V 3 bases, and 7 bases lay outside the gene matches. The CDR3 DNA is TGTGCCAGCAGTGATACCGGACAGGGGGCAGGTGGCTACACCTTC. Residues: CASSDTGQGAGGYTF.

The rearrangement uses TRBV5-1 and TRBJ2-1; tentative D call: TRBD1 (5 bases). The CDR3 length is 15 residues. The V gene's germline CDR1 is SGHRS and CDR2 YFSETQ. V was shortened by 2 bases and J by 7 bases, with 16 bases between the two germline ends. CDR3 loop: CASSLNQGWTNEQFF. The CDR3 DNA sequence: TGCGCCAGCAGCTTAAACCAGGGATGGACGAATGAGCAGTTCTTC.

The V call is TRBV27, the J call TRBJ1-1; D remains unclear. The CDR3 totals 13 residues. Trimming stripped 5 bases from V and 1 base from J, with 8 bases between. Germline assignment: CDR1 MNHEY and CDR2 SMNVEV (reference sequence). This CDR3 reads CASSPLTNTEAFF. Written as DNA, the CDR3 is TGTGCCAGCAGTCCGCTAACGAACACTGAAGCTTTCTTT.

The CDR3 here is CASSQEVQGAYGYTF. The CDR3 nucleotides are TGCGCCAGCAGCCAAGAAGTGCAGGGGGCCTATGGCTACACCTTC. J is TRBJ1-2 and V is TRBV4-1; 8 nucleotides match TRBD1. The germline CDR1 and CDR2 sequences are MGHRA and YSYEKL. This CDR3 region has 15 residues. With V trimmed by 0 bases and J by 4 bases, 4 bases remained unmatched.

CDR3 in DNA: TGTGCCAGCAGCTTAGCGATCAGCGGGCGAGGCTACGAGCAGTACTTC. Translating gives CASSLAISGRGYEQYF. This chain uses TRBV7-6 with TRBJ2-7, with D perhaps matching TRBD2 (6 bases). Trimming took 0 bases from V and 3 from J, leaving 15 bases between them. This CDR3 spans 16 amino acids. Germline CDR1 reads SGHVS; CDR2 reads FNYEAQ.

The V call is TRBV7-6, the J call TRBJ1-6; tentative D call: TRBD1 (5 bases). Germline CDR1 and CDR2: SGHVS and FNYEAQ. The CDR3 contains 15 residues. V shed 5 bases and J shed 7 bases, with 15 bases lying between them. The CDR3: CASSPRPGPNSPLHF. The CDR3 DNA reads TGTGCCAGCAGCCCACGGCCAGGGCCCAATTCACCCCTCCACTTT.

This chain joins TRBV29-1 and TRBJ1-1; possible D gene TRBD1, 6 bases. CDR3 length: 14 amino acids. Trimming took 6 bases from V and 5 from J, leaving 19 bases between them. Germline V gene data show CDR1 as SQVTM and CDR2 as ANQGSEA. CDR3 loop: CSVLPPLGATEAFF. The DNA for the CDR3 is TGCAGCGTGCTTCCACCACTGGGGGCGACTGAAGCTTTCTTT.

In this sample, this clone turned up a few times. The rearrangement joins TRBV5-1 to TRBJ2-7, with a possible D match to TRBD1 (5 bases). CDR3 length equals 13 residues. Trimming cost V 2 bases and J 3 bases, with 9 bases left between them. The germline V gene has CDR1 SGHRS and CDR2 YFSETQ. CDR3 in amino acids: CASSFQGNYEQYF. CDR3 DNA sequence: TGCGCCAGCAGCTTTCAGGGTAACTACGAGCAGTACTTC.

V gene TRBV28 combines with J gene TRBJ2-3; 13 bases line up with TRBD2. J was trimmed by 3 bases and V by 5 bases; bases with no gene match: 11. From germline, CDR1 is MDHEN and CDR2 SYDVKM. The CDR3 sequence is 18 residues long. This CDR3 is CASSLTFVGLAGTDTQYF. The CDR3 bases are TGTGCCAGCAGTCTCACCTTCGTGGGACTAGCGGGGACAGATACGCAGTATTTT. Full variable domain (missing parts from reference TRBV28 and TRBJ2-3): DVKVTQSSRYLVKRTGEKVFLECVQDMDHENMFWYRQDPGLGLRLIYFSYDVKMKEKGDIPEGYSVSREKKERFSLILESASTNQTSMYLCASSLTFVGLAGTDTQYFGPGTRLTVL.

The chain couples TRBV27 to TRBJ1-5; D ambiguous. This CDR3 contains 13 residues. Trimming removed 3 bases from V and 1 base from J, with 4 bases in between. Germline V gene lookup returns CDR1 MNHEY and CDR2 SMNVEV (reference sequence). The CDR3 loop reads CASSFESNQPQHF. CDR3 coding DNA: TGTGCCAGCAGTTTCGAGAGCAATCAGCCCCAGCATTTT.

V gene TRBV2 combines with J gene TRBJ2-7; a weak D match, TRBD2 (6 bases). Trimming shortened V by 4 bases and J by 2 bases, and 12 bases separated the two germline ends. This CDR3 spans 14 amino acids. Germline V CDR1 and CDR2: SNHLY, FYNNEI. CDR3 region: CASSGTILPYEQYF. The CDR3 DNA is TGTGCCAGCAGTGGGACTATCTTGCCCTACGAGCAGTACTTC.

This chain uses TRBV18 with TRBJ1-1; 9 bases are a match to TRBD1. This CDR3 is 18 amino acids long. V trimming: 6 bases; J trimming: 6 bases; junction bases outside the gene matches: 20. The germline gives CDR1 KGHSH, CDR2 LQKENI. CDR3 protein: CASSQNTGQGSFFSEAFF. The CDR3 DNA is TGTGCCAGCTCCCAAAATACGGGACAGGGTTCTTTTTTTTCTGAAGCTTTCTTT.